This TCR beta chain came from a study of a mutant IDH1 vaccine in newly diagnosed glioma. Study-level information: Treated patients comprised about 60% males and about 40% females, mean age around 40 years. Therapy received beforehand was radiotherapy, temozolomide, or both, with most patients given both.

CDR3 length: 15 amino acids. V dropped 6 bases and J dropped 0 bases, with 12 bases sitting between them. CDR1 is SGHKS and CDR2 is YYEKEE in the germline V gene (reference sequence). Some clones are missing from TCRdb's copy, which holds only in-frame ones; the method was immunoSEQ multiplex PCR. The sample records tens of thousands of clones, 89% being singletons. As concerns this clone: Its antigen is as yet unknown.

Time point reported: week 47, end of study. Doses consisted of 300 ug of mutant IDH1 20-mer peptide each, paired with topical imiquimod. Each donor presented with a new WHO grade 3 or 4 astrocytoma that tested IDH1-mutant and showed ATRX loss. The receptor was derived from a woman in her forties or fifties with glioma. Sample: PBMCs, taken from a glioma patient whose treatment included an IDH1 peptide vaccine. J is TRBJ2-2 and V is TRBV5-5, with D unresolved. The CDR3 loop reads CASTPRRSNTGELFF. In DNA form, the CDR3 reads TGTGCCAGCACTCCGCGCCGGTCGAACACCGGGGAGCTGTTTTTT.